This is a list of T cell receptor beta chains from one sample in a study of shared clonotypes between healthy human individuals. Only in-frame clones appear in the TCRdb table, and some are missing; sequencing was by immunoSEQ multiplex PCR. The top ten hold 0.057% of the sample, which has about 600,000 clones, around 97% seen once. The sample was naive CD4+ T cells sorted from blood. These receptors all stem from a woman aged 25 to 39 in good health. The CDR3 runs from the conserved cysteine through the conserved F or W. The order of the fields is clone size, J gene, V gene, D gene, CDR3 protein, CDR3 DNA. The D gene is left open where the match is weak. For some rows the clone size is stated as once, few or many, or as a class when expanded; others skip it.

clone size: -
J gene: TRBJ1-1
V gene: TRBV23-1
D gene: -
CDR3 protein: CASSPPETGGQNTEAFF
CDR3 DNA: TGCGCCAGCAGTCCCCCCGAGACCGGGGGACAGAACACTGAAGCTTTCTTT

clone size: -
J gene: TRBJ2-7
V gene: TRBV5-6
D gene: -
CDR3 protein: CASSPGGGSYEQYF
CDR3 DNA: TGTGCCAGCAGCCCCGGTGGAGGGTCCTACGAGCAGTACTTC

clone size: few
J gene: TRBJ1-2
V gene: TRBV2
D gene: -
CDR3 protein: CASSETYGYTF
CDR3 DNA: TGTGCCAGCAGTGAAACCTATGGCTACACCTTC

clone size: -
J gene: TRBJ1-1
V gene: TRBV7-2
D gene: TRBD1
CDR3 protein: CASSFRGFLGDTEAFF
CDR3 DNA: TGTGCCAGCAGCTTCAGGGGGTTCCTCGGGGACACTGAAGCTTTCTTT

clone size: -
J gene: TRBJ2-4
V gene: TRBV6-1
D gene: TRBD1
CDR3 protein: CASSAWTGGALGGAKNIQYF
CDR3 DNA: TGTGCCAGCAGTGCATGGACAGGGGGCGCGTTAGGAGGAGCCAAAAACATTCAGTACTTC

clone size: -
J gene: TRBJ2-3
V gene: TRBV5-4
D gene: -
CDR3 protein: CASSSGPSTDTQYF
CDR3 DNA: TGTGCCAGCAGCTCGGGACCAAGCACAGATACGCAGTATTTT

clone size: once
J gene: TRBJ2-7
V gene: TRBV15
D gene: TRBD2
CDR3 protein: CATSRARLAASEQYF
CDR3 DNA: TGTGCCACCAGCAGAGCCCGACTAGCGGCTTCCGAGCAGTACTTC

clone size: -
J gene: TRBJ1-5
V gene: TRBV28
D gene: -
CDR3 protein: CASNQGGFLGNQPQHF
CDR3 DNA: TGTGCCAGCAACCAAGGGGGGTTTCTGGGCAATCAGCCCCAGCATTTT

clone size: -
J gene: TRBJ1-3
V gene: TRBV5-1
D gene: -
CDR3 protein: CASSPRGPSSGNTIYF
CDR3 DNA: TGCGCCAGCAGCCCCCGGGGTCCGAGCTCTGGAAACACCATATATTTT

clone size: -
J gene: TRBJ1-1
V gene: TRBV6-1
D gene: TRBD1
CDR3 protein: CASSGDRRSEAFF
CDR3 DNA: TGTGCCAGCAGTGGGGACAGACGATCCGAAGCTTTCTTT

clone size: -
J gene: TRBJ2-7
V gene: TRBV7-2
D gene: -
CDR3 protein: CASSLVYGGEQYF
CDR3 DNA: TGTGCCAGCAGCTTAGTGTACGGAGGAGAGCAGTACTTC

clone size: -
J gene: TRBJ2-4
V gene: TRBV7-9
D gene: TRBD1
CDR3 protein: CASSFYGTGGGKNIQYF
CDR3 DNA: TGTGCCAGCAGCTTCTACGGGACAGGGGGCGGCAAAAACATTCAGTACTTC

clone size: -
J gene: TRBJ2-3
V gene: TRBV5-1
D gene: TRBD2
CDR3 protein: CASSLNSGSTDTQYF
CDR3 DNA: TGCGCCAGCAGCCTCAATAGCGGGTCCACAGATACGCAGTATTTT

clone size: -
J gene: TRBJ2-5
V gene: TRBV4-1
D gene: -
CDR3 protein: CASSRGTEETQYF
CDR3 DNA: TGCGCCAGCAGCCGAGGTACAGAAGAGACCCAGTACTTC

clone size: -
J gene: TRBJ2-5
V gene: TRBV10-2
D gene: -
CDR3 protein: CASSDWQQETQYF
CDR3 DNA: TGCGCCAGCAGTGATTGGCAGCAAGAGACCCAGTACTTC

clone size: -
J gene: TRBJ2-7
V gene: TRBV2
D gene: -
CDR3 protein: CASSEFGVDYEQYF
CDR3 DNA: TGTGCCAGCAGTGAATTCGGGGTTGACTACGAGCAGTACTTC

clone size: -
J gene: TRBJ2-1
V gene: TRBV2
D gene: TRBD2
CDR3 protein: CASSGGTSAYNEQFF
CDR3 DNA: TGTGCCAGCAGTGGCGGGACTAGCGCCTACAATGAGCAGTTCTTC

clone size: -
J gene: TRBJ2-3
V gene: TRBV11-1
D gene: TRBD1
CDR3 protein: CASSGGQGTDTQYF
CDR3 DNA: TGTGCCAGCAGCGGGGGACAGGGCACAGATACGCAGTATTTT

clone size: -
J gene: TRBJ2-1
V gene: TRBV6-5
D gene: -
CDR3 protein: CASSYSGARINEQFF
CDR3 DNA: TGTGCCAGCAGTTACTCGGGGGCACGGATCAATGAGCAGTTCTTC

clone size: -
J gene: TRBJ1-3
V gene: TRBV4-1
D gene: -
CDR3 protein: CASSHWTLAVSSSGNTIYF
CDR3 DNA: TGCGCCAGCAGCCACTGGACATTGGCCGTCTCCAGCTCTGGAAACACCATATATTTT

clone size: few
J gene: TRBJ1-2
V gene: TRBV7-3
D gene: -
CDR3 protein: CASSLTLGDGYTF
CDR3 DNA: TGTGCCAGCAGCTTAACGTTGGGGGATGGCTACACCTTC

clone size: -
J gene: TRBJ2-4
V gene: TRBV4-2
D gene: TRBD1
CDR3 protein: CASSQVGQGENIQYF
CDR3 DNA: TGTGCCAGCAGCCAAGTGGGACAGGGCGAAAACATTCAGTACTTC

clone size: -
J gene: TRBJ2-7
V gene: TRBV11-2
D gene: -
CDR3 protein: CASSLASGYEQYF
CDR3 DNA: TGTGCCAGCAGCTTGGCGTCTGGGTACGAGCAGTACTTC

clone size: -
J gene: TRBJ2-3
V gene: TRBV28
D gene: -
CDR3 protein: CASSHSTDTQYF
CDR3 DNA: TGTGCCAGCAGTCACTCCACAGATACGCAGTATTTT

clone size: -
J gene: TRBJ1-4
V gene: TRBV14
D gene: -
CDR3 protein: CASSQDRTEKLFF
CDR3 DNA: TGTGCCAGCAGCCAAGACCGGACTGAAAAACTGTTTTTT

clone size: -
J gene: TRBJ2-7
V gene: TRBV6-5
D gene: -
CDR3 protein: CASSIPGAYEQYF
CDR3 DNA: TGTGCCAGCTCGATACCCGGGGCCTACGAGCAGTACTTC

clone size: -
J gene: TRBJ2-1
V gene: TRBV19
D gene: TRBD1
CDR3 protein: CASGSRDRGHNEQFF
CDR3 DNA: TGTGCCAGTGGATCCCGGGACAGGGGGCACAATGAGCAGTTCTTC

clone size: -
J gene: TRBJ1-1
V gene: TRBV5-1
D gene: -
CDR3 protein: CASSLGTANTEAFF
CDR3 DNA: TGCGCCAGCAGCTTGGGGACAGCGAACACTGAAGCTTTCTTT

clone size: -
J gene: TRBJ2-3
V gene: TRBV10-3
D gene: TRBD2
CDR3 protein: CAIRSGGGTSGRTDTQYF
CDR3 DNA: TGTGCCATTCGATCGGGAGGGGGGACTAGCGGGAGAACAGATACGCAGTATTTT

clone size: -
J gene: TRBJ2-2
V gene: TRBV28
D gene: TRBD1
CDR3 protein: CASQDPGTGNTGELFF
CDR3 DNA: TGTGCCAGTCAAGACCCCGGGACAGGGAACACCGGGGAGCTGTTTTTT

clone size: -
J gene: TRBJ2-7
V gene: TRBV19
D gene: TRBD1
CDR3 protein: CASSKGQGSYEQYF
CDR3 DNA: TGTGCCAGTAGTAAGGGACAGGGCTCCTACGAGCAGTACTTC

clone size: -
J gene: TRBJ2-3
V gene: TRBV18
D gene: TRBD2
CDR3 protein: CASSPLLAGVDTQYF
CDR3 DNA: TGTGCCAGCTCACCACTACTAGCGGGAGTAGATACGCAGTATTTT

clone size: few
J gene: TRBJ1-1
V gene: TRBV4-2
D gene: -
CDR3 protein: CASSQVGKRTEAFF
CDR3 DNA: TGTGCCAGCAGCCAAGTAGGGAAAAGGACTGAAGCTTTCTTT

clone size: -
J gene: TRBJ1-1
V gene: TRBV28
D gene: -
CDR3 protein: CASSRTVNTEAFF
CDR3 DNA: TGTGCCAGCAGCCGGACAGTGAACACTGAAGCTTTCTTT

clone size: -
J gene: TRBJ2-5
V gene: TRBV29-1
D gene: -
CDR3 protein: CSVLSGPQETQYF
CDR3 DNA: TGCAGCGTCTTGAGCGGGCCCCAAGAGACCCAGTACTTC

clone size: -
J gene: TRBJ2-6
V gene: TRBV25-1
D gene: -
CDR3 protein: CASSDMAWGPSGANVLTF
CDR3 DNA: TGTGCCAGCAGTGACATGGCTTGGGGGCCCTCTGGGGCCAACGTCCTGACTTTC

clone size: -
J gene: TRBJ2-1
V gene: TRBV4-1
D gene: -
CDR3 protein: CASSLLPGSYNEQFF
CDR3 DNA: TGCGCCAGCAGCCTGCTCCCGGGCTCCTACAATGAGCAGTTCTTC